The next 4 T cell receptor beta chains were all read from a single sample in a study of identical twins. TCRdb analysed the 5' RACE reads with MiXCR anew, one entry per CDR3 protein. The sample comprises some 790,000 distinct CDR3 sequences, around a sixth of which are singletons, and less than 15% rests with the top ten. The same sample was also studied in work on T cells expressing NK-cell markers.

Source material: PBMCs. Receptor source: a young woman in good health.

This clonotype was found a few times. The chain links TRBV5-1 to TRBJ2-2; TRBD1 might be the D (5 bases). The V gene's germline CDR1 is SGHRS and CDR2 YFSETQ. CDR3 size: 14 residues. Between the trimmed V and J ends, which lost 3 bases and 8 bases, there was a span of 14 bases. The CDR3, as DNA: TGCGCCAGCAGCTCAACAGGAACCCAGGGGGAGCTGTTTTTT. Translating it yields CASSSTGTQGELFF.

The V call is TRBV27, the J call TRBJ2-3; TRBD2 aligns across 7 bases. The V gene end was trimmed by 9 bases and the J gene end by 3 bases; junction bases not matched to a gene: 12. There are 15 residues in the CDR3. The germline gives CDR1 MNHEY, CDR2 SMNVEV (reference sequence). CDR3 bases: TGTGCCAGGGTCCCGCGGGAGTTAGGTACAGATACGCAGTATTTT. This codes for CARVPRELGTDTQYF.

The CDR3 here is CSASYTPSGRTNEQFF. The CDR3 DNA sequence: TGCAGTGCTAGTTACACTCCTAGCGGCCGGACAAATGAGCAGTTCTTC. The genes are TRBV20-1 and TRBJ2-1; 7 bases agree with TRBD2. This CDR3 contains 16 residues. After removal of 3 bases from V and 7 bases from J, the junction contained 15 bases not matched to a gene. CDR1 is DFQATT, CDR2 SNEGSKA, per germline (reference sequence).

This clonotype has just a few counts. This sequence joins TRBV13 and TRBJ1-1; no firm D call. Trimming removed 1 base from V and 2 bases from J, with 8 bases in between. The CDR3 runs 14 residues. Germline V gene sequence: CDR1 PRHDT, CDR2 FYEKMQ (reference sequence). CDR3 amino acids: CASSLAGINTEAFF. Here the CDR3 DNA reads TGTGCCAGCAGCTTAGCAGGAATTAACACTGAAGCTTTCTTT.